This T cell receptor beta chain derives from a study of blood T cells in healthy people across ages. Study conclusions and caveats: Underestimates were what the diversity estimates from one million T cells were considered to be.

Through a sample-barcoded 5' primer and a J-beta primer mix, a second PCR was run for roughly 6 to 11 cycles. Via MiXCR, TCRdb re-called the 5' RACE reads, giving one row per CDR3 protein. Here the sample spans 1.5 million to 2 million distinct CDR3 sequences, roughly 28% being singletons. PBMCs were isolated at a quantity of at least 6 million per sample. The CDR3 sequence is 16 residues long. The germline CDR1 and CDR2 sequences are SGHTA and FQGNSA. A word on this clonotype: Its antigen is not identified. One end of the junction does not line up with germline, which may come from a read error.

The chain employs TRBV7-2 and TRBJ1-5; D not resolved. The receptor was isolated from a young woman in good health. The material sequenced was blood. Here the CDR3 reads CAGSLEARYSNQPQHF. DNA for the CDR3: TGTGCCGGCAGCTTAGAAGCAAGGTACAGCAATCAGCCCCAGCATTTT.